Sequencing of this T cell receptor beta chain was carried out in a study of CD8 T cells in ankylosing spondylitis. Libraries of TCR beta came from quantitative 5'-RACE with molecular barcodes. TCRdb ran MiXCR on the 5' RACE reads and lists one entry per CDR3 protein. Of over 600,000 distinct CDR3 sequences in the sample, over 15% were seen once. Study-wide findings and caveats: A motif in TCR beta, a set of roughly eight highly homologous variants, appeared characteristic of ankylosing spondylitis blood. Certain motif variants had earlier appeared in reactive arthritis synovial fluid and blood. A CD8+ phenotype characterized the disease-linked clones, which were relatively rare in peripheral blood. Matched synovial fluid from ankylosing spondylitis patients was reported to be enriched for disease-linked clones.

A few counts support this clonotype. Its specificity is not known. CDR1 and CDR2 (germline): LGHDT, YNNKEL (reference sequence). Trimming removed 4 bases at V and 4 bases at J, with 13 bases between. The CDR3 is made up of 14 amino acids. The source is a male donor with ankylosing spondylitis. Sequenced sample: blood, either unsorted or a sorted T cell fraction (not recorded which). The chain carries TRBV3-1 and TRBJ1-1; a possible D gene is TRBD1 (5 bases). CDR3 nucleotides: TGTGCCAGCAGCCCGGGCCGGGGGAGCACTGAAGCTTTCTTT. Amino acid sequence: CASSPGRGSTEAFF.